This T cell receptor beta chain was found in a study of T cell changes during pregnancy in multiple sclerosis. TCRdb's table, derived via immunoSEQ multiplex PCR, lists solely in-frame clones and lacks some. The sample includes about 60,000 clones, 80% to 95% of them seen just once. Germline CDR1 SGHRS, CDR2 YFSETQ. With 2 bases removed from V and 4 bases from J, the gap between germline ends came to 12 bases. CDR3 length: 15 amino acids. Sequenced material: peripheral blood, taken in the first trimester of pregnancy. J is TRBJ2-2 and V is TRBV5-1, with a possible D match to TRBD1 (6 bases). The receptor was isolated from a female donor with multiple sclerosis, enrolled in a pregnancy study. The CDR3 coding sequence is TGCGCCAGCAGCTTTAACAGGGCGGCCACCGGGGAGCTGTTTTTT. Translation: CASSFNRAATGELFF.